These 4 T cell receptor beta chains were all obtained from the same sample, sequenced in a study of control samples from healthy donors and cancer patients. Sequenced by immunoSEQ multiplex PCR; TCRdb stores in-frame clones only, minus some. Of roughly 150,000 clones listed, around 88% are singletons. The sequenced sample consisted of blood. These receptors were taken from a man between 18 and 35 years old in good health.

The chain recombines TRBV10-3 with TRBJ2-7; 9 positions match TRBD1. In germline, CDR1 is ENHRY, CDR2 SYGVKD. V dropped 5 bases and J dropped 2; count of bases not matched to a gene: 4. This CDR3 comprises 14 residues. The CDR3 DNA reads TGTGCCATCAGTCCGGGACAGGGAGCCTACGAGCAGTACTTC. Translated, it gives CAISPGQGAYEQYF.

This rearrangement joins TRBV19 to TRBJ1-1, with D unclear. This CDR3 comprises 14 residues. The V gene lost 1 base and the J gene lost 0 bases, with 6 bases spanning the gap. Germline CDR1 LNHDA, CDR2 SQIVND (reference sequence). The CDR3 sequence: CASSIGTVNTEAFF. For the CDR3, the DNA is TGTGCCAGTAGTATAGGGACGGTGAACACTGAAGCTTTCTTT.

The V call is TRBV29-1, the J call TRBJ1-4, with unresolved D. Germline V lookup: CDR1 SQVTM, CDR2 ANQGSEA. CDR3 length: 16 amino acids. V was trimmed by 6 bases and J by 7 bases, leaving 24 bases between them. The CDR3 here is CSVLPTGLGRGEKLFF. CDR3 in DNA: TGCAGCGTCCTCCCGACGGGGTTAGGCCGCGGTGAAAAACTGTTTTTT.

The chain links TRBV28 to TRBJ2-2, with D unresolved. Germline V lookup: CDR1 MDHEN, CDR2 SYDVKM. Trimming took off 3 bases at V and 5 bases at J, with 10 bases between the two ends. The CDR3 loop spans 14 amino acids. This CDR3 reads CASSLLGVTGELFF. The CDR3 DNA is TGTGCCAGCAGTTTGTTAGGTGTAACCGGGGAGCTGTTTTTT.